The present TCR beta chain was sequenced within a study of blood T cell repertoires in COVID-19. Looking at the study overall: The origin of the acute and convalescent COVID-19 samples was the United States, Italy and Spain. The cDNA or gDNA used as material had been derived from T cells, B-cell-depleted T cells, or PBMCs.

The table came from immunoSEQ multiplex PCR; TCRdb's copy has only in-frame clones and leaves some out. The sample has some 670,000 clones, around 90% seen once. Germline assignment: CDR1 SNHLY and CDR2 FYNNEI. Trimming left V 6 bases short and J 6 bases short, with 14 bases between. This CDR3 is built from 14 residues. What was sequenced was peripheral blood. The rearrangement joins TRBV2 to TRBJ2-2, with D possibly being TRBD1 (6 bases). The sequence derives from a woman aged 18-35 years with acute or convalescent COVID-19. In DNA form, the CDR3 reads TGTGCCAGCAGGAGGGGGATGGGGGCCGGGGAGCTGTTTTTT. It encodes CASRRGMGAGELFF.